These 9 T cell receptor beta chains were all obtained from the same sample, sequenced in a study of T cell responses to AZD1222 COVID-19 vaccine. Profiling relied on immunoSEQ multiplex PCR, and the TCRdb table lists in-frame clones only, not all of them. Of 150,000 or so clones in the sample, about 87% were seen once. Source: peripheral blood, taken on day 0 of MenACWY control vaccination. These TCRs come from an adult in good health.

The chain has TRBV4-1 and TRBJ2-1, with D perhaps TRBD2 (5 bases). The germline gives CDR1 MGHRA, CDR2 YSYEKL. V lost 1 base and J 6 bases, leaving 13 bases between the germline ends. The CDR3 loop spans 15 amino acids. CDR3 protein: CASSQVGAWGNEQFF. CDR3 DNA sequence: TGCGCCAGCAGCCAAGTGGGAGCCTGGGGCAATGAGCAGTTCTTC.

The CDR3: CASSSRDRGPSTEAFF. As DNA, the CDR3 is TGTGCCAGTAGTAGCCGGGACAGGGGGCCGAGCACTGAAGCTTTCTTT. The chain links TRBV19 to TRBJ1-1; TRBD1 matches 12 bases. The germline CDR1 and CDR2 sequences are LNHDA and SQIVND (reference sequence). There are 16 residues in the CDR3. The ends lost 4 bases at V and 4 bases at J; junction bases unmatched: 7.

The rearrangement uses TRBV19 and TRBJ1-5, with TRBD1 as a possible D gene (5 bases). CDR1 LNHDA and CDR2 SQIVND come from the germline V gene (reference sequence). V lost 1 base to trimming and J lost 6 bases, with 13 bases between them. This CDR3 region has 15 residues. The CDR3 bases are TGTGCCAGTAGTATAGGGACATCGGGGTCTCAGCCCCAGCATTTT. Its translation is CASSIGTSGSQPQHF.

In its sample, this clone was seen once. The genes are TRBV18 and TRBJ1-1, with a weak D call TRBD1 (6 bases). CDR3 length: 13 residues. In germline, CDR1 is KGHSH, CDR2 LQKENI. V gave up 0 bases and J gave up 6 bases, with 8 bases separating them. CDR3 bases: TGTGCCAGCTCACCACCGGACAGCGCTGAAGCTTTCTTT. This codes for CASSPPDSAEAFF.

This clone appeared a few times. The chain employs TRBV6-5 and TRBJ2-1, with D uncertain. The CDR3 runs 14 residues. V lost 0 bases and J lost 3, with 6 bases in between. Germline V gene lookup returns CDR1 MNHEY and CDR2 SVGAGI. CDR3 sequence (DNA): TGTGCCAGCAGTTACTCGATGGTCTACAATGAGCAGTTCTTC. Translated, it gives CASSYSMVYNEQFF.

CDR3 loop: CASLGLPGGYNEQFF. The CDR3 region has the DNA TGTGCCAGCTTGGGATTACCTGGGGGGTACAATGAGCAGTTCTTC. The genes are TRBV6-5 and TRBJ2-1; possible D gene TRBD2, 6 bases. V was shortened by 8 bases and J by 4 bases, with 18 bases between the two germline ends. This CDR3 is built from 15 residues. Germline V lookup: CDR1 MNHEY, CDR2 SVGAGI.

This sequence joins TRBV6-4 and TRBJ2-3, with 7 bases aligning to TRBD2. In germline, CDR1 is MRHNA, CDR2 SNTAGT. This CDR3 has 14 amino acids. Germline trimming cut 6 bases from V and 4 bases from J; bases unmatched to any gene: 7. The CDR3 DNA follows: TGTGCCAGCAGAGCCGGACGGGGGGCAGATACGCAGTATTTT. Amino acid sequence: CASRAGRGADTQYF.

The chain combines TRBV28 with TRBJ1-1; no clear D gene. This CDR3 comprises 15 residues. The V gene lost 5 bases and the J gene lost 1 base, with 14 bases spanning the gap. Germline V lookup: CDR1 MDHEN, CDR2 SYDVKM. The CDR3 DNA follows: TGTGCCAGCAGTCCAAGGGTTGCAGGGAACACTGAAGCTTTCTTT. It translates to CASSPRVAGNTEAFF.

This clone came up once. V usage is TRBV3-1 (or the pseudogene TRBV3-2) and J usage is TRBJ2-5; no clear D. Between the trimmed V and J ends, which lost 5 bases and 5 bases, there was a span of 21 bases. There are 16 residues in the CDR3. The germline CDR1 and CDR2 sequences are LGHDT and YNNKEL (reference sequence). The CDR3 DNA follows: TGTGCCAGCAGCAAGGAGCTCCCATTCTTCTCTGAGACCCAGTACTTC. Protein: CASSKELPFFSETQYF.